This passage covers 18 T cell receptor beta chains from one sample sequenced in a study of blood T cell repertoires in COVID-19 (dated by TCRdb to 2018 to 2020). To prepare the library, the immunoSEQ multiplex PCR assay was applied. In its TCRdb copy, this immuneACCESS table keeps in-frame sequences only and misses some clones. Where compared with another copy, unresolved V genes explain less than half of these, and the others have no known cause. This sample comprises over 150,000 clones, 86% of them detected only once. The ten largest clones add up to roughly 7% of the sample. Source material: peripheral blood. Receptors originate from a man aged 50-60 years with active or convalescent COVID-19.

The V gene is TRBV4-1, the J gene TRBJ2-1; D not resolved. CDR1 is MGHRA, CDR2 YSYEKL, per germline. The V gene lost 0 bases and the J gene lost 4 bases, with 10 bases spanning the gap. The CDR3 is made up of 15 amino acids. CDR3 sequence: CASSQDMRQYNEQFF. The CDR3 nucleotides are TGCGCCAGCAGCCAAGATATGAGGCAGTACAATGAGCAGTTCTTC.

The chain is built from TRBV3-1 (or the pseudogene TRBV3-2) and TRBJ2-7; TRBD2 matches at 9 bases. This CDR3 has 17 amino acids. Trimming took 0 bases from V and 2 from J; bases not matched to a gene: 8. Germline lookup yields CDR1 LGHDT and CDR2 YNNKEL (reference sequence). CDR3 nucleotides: TGTGCCAGCAGCCAAGAAGTGAGAACTAGCGGGCCCTACGAGCAGTACTTC. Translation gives CASSQEVRTSGPYEQYF.

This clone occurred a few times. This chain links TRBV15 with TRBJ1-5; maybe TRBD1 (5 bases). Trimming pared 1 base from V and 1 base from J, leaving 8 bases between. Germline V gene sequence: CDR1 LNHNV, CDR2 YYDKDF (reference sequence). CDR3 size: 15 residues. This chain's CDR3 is CATSRGQTSNQPQHF. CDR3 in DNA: TGTGCCACCAGCAGAGGACAGACCAGCAATCAGCCCCAGCATTTT. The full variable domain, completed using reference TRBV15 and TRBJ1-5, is DAMVIQNPRYQVTQFGKPVTLSCSQTLNHNVMYWYQQKSSQAPKLLFHYYDKDFNNEADTPDNFQSRRPNTSFCFLDIRSPGLGDTAMYLCATSRGQTSNQPQHFGDGTRLSIL.

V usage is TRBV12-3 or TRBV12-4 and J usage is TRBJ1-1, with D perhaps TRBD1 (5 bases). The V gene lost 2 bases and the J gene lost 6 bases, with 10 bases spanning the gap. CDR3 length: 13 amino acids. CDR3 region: CASSLNRRAEAFF. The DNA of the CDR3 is TGTGCCAGCAGTTTAAACAGGAGGGCTGAAGCTTTCTTT.

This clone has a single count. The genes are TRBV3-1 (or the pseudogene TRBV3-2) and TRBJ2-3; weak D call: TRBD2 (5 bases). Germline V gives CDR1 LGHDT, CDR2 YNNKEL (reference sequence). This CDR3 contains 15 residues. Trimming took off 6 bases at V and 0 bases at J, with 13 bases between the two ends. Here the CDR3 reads CASSARGTSTDTQYF. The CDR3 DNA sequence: TGTGCCAGCAGTGCCCGGGGTACTAGCACAGATACGCAGTATTTT.

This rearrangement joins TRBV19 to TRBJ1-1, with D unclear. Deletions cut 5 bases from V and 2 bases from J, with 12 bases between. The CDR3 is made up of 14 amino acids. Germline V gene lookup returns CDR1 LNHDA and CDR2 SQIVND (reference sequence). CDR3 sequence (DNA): TGTGCCAGTAGTTTCGGGGAAGCAAACACTGAAGCTTTCTTT. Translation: CASSFGEANTEAFF.

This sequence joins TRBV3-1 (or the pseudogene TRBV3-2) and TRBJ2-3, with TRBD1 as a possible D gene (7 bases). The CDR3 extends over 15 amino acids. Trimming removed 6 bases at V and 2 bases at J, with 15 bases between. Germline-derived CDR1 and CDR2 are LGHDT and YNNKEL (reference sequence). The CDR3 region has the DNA TGTGCCAGCAGACGGGGGACAGCCTCCACAGATACGCAGTATTTT. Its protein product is CASRRGTASTDTQYF.

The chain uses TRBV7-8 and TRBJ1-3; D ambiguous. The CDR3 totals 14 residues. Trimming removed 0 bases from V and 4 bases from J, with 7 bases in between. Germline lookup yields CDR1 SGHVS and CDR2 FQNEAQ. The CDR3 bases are TGTGCCAGCAGCTTAGCGTCTTTAGGAAACACCATATATTTT. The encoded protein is CASSLASLGNTIYF.

CDR3 sequence: CASSFSFEQFF. CDR3 DNA sequence: TGTGCCAGCAGCTTCAGTTTCGAGCAGTTCTTC. This chain joins TRBV11-1 and TRBJ2-1; D not resolved. V was clipped by 3 bases and J by 10 bases, with 7 bases between them. In germline, CDR1 is SGHAT, CDR2 FQDESV (reference sequence). The CDR3 is 11 residues long.

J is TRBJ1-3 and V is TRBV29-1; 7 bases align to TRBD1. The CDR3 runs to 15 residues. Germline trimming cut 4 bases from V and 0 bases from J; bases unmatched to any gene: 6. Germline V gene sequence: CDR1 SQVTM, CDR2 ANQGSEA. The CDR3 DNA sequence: TGCAGCGTTGCCCCTTGGGACAGCTCTGGAAACACCATATATTTT. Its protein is CSVAPWDSSGNTIYF.

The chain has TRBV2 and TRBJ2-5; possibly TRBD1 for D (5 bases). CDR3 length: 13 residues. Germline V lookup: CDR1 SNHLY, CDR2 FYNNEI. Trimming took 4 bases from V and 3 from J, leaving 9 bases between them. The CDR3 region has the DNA TGTGCCAGCAGTGTGGGCAGGGAAGAGACCCAGTACTTC. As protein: CASSVGREETQYF. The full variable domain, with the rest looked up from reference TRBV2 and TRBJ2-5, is EPEVTQTPSHQVTQMGQEVILRCVPISNHLYFYWYRQILGQKVEFLVSFYNNEISEKSEIFDDQFSVERPDGSNFTLKIRSTKLEDSAMYFCASSVGREETQYFGPGTRLLVL.

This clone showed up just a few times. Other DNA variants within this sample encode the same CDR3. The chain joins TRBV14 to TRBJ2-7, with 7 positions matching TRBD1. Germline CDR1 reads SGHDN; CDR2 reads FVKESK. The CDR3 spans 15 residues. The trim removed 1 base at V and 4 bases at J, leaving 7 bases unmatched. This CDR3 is CASSQGTGAIYEQYF. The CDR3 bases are TGTGCCAGCAGCCAAGGGACAGGTGCAATTTACGAGCAGTACTTC.

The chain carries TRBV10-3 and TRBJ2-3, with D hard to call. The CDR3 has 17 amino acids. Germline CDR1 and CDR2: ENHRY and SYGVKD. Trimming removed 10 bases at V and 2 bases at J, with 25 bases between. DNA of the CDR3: TGTGCCACCGGTCCCAGAACAGCCTCATTCTTCACAGATACGCAGTATTTT. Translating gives CATGPRTASFFTDTQYF.

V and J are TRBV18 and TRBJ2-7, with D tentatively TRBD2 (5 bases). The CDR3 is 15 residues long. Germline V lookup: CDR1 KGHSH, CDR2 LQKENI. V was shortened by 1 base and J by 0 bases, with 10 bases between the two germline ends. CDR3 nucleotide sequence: TGTGCCAGCTCACCACTGGACTCCCGCTCCTACGAGCAGTACTTC. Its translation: CASSPLDSRSYEQYF.

As DNA, the CDR3 is TGTGCCACCAGCAGAGAGACAGCGACGAACACTGAAGCTTTCTTT. Protein sequence: CATSRETATNTEAFF. The rearrangement links TRBV15 to TRBJ1-1; D possibly corresponds to TRBD1 (5 bases). Trimming cost V 0 bases and J 1 base, with 9 bases left between them. Germline V CDR1 and CDR2: LNHNV, YYDKDF (reference sequence). The CDR3 is 15 amino acids.

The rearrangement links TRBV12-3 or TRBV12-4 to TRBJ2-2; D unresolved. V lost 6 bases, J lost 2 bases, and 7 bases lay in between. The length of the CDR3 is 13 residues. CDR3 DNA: TGTGCCAGCAGAGCCTTTAACACCGGGGAGCTGTTTTTT. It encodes CASRAFNTGELFF.

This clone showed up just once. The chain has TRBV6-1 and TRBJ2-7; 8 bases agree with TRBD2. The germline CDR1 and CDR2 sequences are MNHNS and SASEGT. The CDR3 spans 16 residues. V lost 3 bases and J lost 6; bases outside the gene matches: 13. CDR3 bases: TGTGCCAGCAGTGATGACGGGGGGGCCAATTTGTTCGAGCAGTACTTC. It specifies CASSDDGGANLFEQYF.

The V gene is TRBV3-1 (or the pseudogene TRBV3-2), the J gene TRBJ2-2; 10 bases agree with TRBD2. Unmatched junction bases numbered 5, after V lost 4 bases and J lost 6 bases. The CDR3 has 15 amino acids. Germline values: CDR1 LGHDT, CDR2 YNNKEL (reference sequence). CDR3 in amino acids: CASSPIAGGAGELFF. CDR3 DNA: TGTGCCAGCAGCCCAATAGCGGGGGGAGCCGGGGAGCTGTTTTTT.